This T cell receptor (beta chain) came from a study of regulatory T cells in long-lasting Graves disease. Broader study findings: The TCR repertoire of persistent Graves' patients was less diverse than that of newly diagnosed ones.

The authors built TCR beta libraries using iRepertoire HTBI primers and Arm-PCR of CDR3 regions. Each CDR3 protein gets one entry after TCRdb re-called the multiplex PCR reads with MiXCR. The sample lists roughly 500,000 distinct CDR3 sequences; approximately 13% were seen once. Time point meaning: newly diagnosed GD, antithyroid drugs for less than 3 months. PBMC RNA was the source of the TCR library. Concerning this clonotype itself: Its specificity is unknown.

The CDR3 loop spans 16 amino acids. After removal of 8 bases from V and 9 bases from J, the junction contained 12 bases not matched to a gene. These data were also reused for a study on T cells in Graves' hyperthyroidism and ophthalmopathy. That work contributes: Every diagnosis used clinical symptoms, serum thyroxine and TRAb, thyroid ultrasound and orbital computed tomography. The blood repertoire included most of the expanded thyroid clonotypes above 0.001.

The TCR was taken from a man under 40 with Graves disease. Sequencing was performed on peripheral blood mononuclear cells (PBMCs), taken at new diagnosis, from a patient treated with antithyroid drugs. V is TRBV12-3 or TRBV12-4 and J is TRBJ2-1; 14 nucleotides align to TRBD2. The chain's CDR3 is CASGPGLAGAGGEQFF. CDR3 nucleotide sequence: TGTGCCAGCGGCCCGGGACTAGCGGGAGCTGGGGGTGAGCAGTTCTTC.